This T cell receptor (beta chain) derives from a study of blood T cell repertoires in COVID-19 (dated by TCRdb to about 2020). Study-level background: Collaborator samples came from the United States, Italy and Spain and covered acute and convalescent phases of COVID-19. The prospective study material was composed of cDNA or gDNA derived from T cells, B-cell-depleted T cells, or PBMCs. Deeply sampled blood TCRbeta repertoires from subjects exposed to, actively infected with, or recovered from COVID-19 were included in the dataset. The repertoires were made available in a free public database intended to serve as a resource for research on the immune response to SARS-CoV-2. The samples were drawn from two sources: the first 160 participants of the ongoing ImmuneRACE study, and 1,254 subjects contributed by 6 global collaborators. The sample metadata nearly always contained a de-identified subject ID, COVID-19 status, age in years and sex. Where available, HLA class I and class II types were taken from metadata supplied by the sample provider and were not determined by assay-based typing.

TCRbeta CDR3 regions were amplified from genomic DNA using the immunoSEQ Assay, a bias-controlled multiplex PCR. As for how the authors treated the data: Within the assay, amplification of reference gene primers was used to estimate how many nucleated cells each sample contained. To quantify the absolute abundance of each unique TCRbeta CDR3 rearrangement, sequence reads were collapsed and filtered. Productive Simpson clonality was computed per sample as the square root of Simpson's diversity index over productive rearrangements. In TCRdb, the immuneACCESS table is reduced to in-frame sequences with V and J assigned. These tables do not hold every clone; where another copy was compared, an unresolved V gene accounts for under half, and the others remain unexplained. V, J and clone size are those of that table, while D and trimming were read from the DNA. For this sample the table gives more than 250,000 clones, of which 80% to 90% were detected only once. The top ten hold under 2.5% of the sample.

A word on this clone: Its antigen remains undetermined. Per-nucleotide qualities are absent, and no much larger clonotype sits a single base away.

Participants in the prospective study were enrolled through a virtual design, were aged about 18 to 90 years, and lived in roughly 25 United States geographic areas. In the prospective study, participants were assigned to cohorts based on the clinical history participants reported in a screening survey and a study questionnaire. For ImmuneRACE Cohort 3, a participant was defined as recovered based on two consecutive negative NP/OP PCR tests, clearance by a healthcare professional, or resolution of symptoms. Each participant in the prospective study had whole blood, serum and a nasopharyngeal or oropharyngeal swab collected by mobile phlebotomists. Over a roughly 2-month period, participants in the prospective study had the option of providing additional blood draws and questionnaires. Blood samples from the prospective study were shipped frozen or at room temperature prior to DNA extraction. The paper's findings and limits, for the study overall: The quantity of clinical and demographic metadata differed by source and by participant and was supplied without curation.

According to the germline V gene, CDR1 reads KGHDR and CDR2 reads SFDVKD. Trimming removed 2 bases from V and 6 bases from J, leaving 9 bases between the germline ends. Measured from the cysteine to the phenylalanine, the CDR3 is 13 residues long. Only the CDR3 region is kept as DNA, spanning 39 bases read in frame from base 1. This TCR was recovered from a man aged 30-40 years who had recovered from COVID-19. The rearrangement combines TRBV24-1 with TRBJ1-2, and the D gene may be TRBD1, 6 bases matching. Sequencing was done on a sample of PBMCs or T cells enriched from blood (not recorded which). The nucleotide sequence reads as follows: TGTGCCACCAGTGATTGGGACAAGGATGGCTACACCTTC. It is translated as CATSDWDKDGYTF.